Below, 10 T cell receptor beta chains from the same sample are listed, as sequenced in a study of cytotoxic CD8 clonotypes in ibrutinib-treated CLL. The method was immunoSEQ multiplex PCR; TCRdb's version includes in-frame clones alone and lacks a portion of them. The sample carries 250,000 to 350,000 clones, around 69% recorded once. Specimen: PBMCs, collected at disease progression, from a patient treated with ibrutinib. The receptors come from a human donor with chronic lymphocytic leukemia.

The chain couples TRBV5-1 to TRBJ1-6, with 11 nucleotides matching TRBD1. The ends lost 4 bases at V and 9 bases at J; junction bases unmatched: 12. CDR1 SGHRS and CDR2 YFSETQ come from the germline V gene. CDR3 size: 17 residues. This chain's CDR3 is CASSPGTGGFLGSPLHF. The CDR3 nucleotides read TGCGCCAGCAGCCCCGGGACAGGGGGGTTCCTAGGTTCACCCCTCCACTTT. The entire variable domain, with the rest obtained from reference TRBV5-1 and TRBJ1-6, is as follows: KAGVTQTPRYLIKTRGQQVTLSCSPISGHRSVSWYQQTPGQGLQFLFEYFSETQRNKGNFPGRFSGRQFSNSRSEMNVSTLELGDSALYLCASSPGTGGFLGSPLHFGNGTRLTVT.

A note on this clone: The same CDR3 also results from other DNA sequences found in this sample. The gene calls are TRBV2 and TRBJ2-7, with a possible D match to TRBD2 (5 bases). Trimming shortened V by 6 bases and J by 0 bases, and 6 bases separated the two germline ends. The germline V gene has CDR1 SNHLY and CDR2 FYNNEI. The CDR3 covers 12 residues. The CDR3 coding sequence is TGTGCCAGCAGCGGGGACTCCTACGAGCAGTACTTC. Amino acid sequence: CASSGDSYEQYF.

This clone showed up just a few times. The V and J genes are TRBV20-1 and TRBJ1-6; D is ambiguous. V lost 0 bases and J lost 13, with 4 bases in between. Germline CDR1 is DFQATT and CDR2 is SNEGSKA (reference sequence). The CDR3 runs 10 residues. In DNA form, the CDR3 reads TGCAGTGCTAGAGAGGTCCCCCTCCACTTT. The encoded protein is CSAREVPLHF.

This clone was found once. The identical CDR3 is also encoded by other nucleotide sequences in the sample. CDR3 DNA: TGCAGTGCCAGGGGCGATGAGCAGTTCTTC. This codes for CSARGDEQFF. This chain links TRBV20-1 with TRBJ2-1, with D perhaps matching TRBD1 (6 bases). The CDR3 has 10 amino acids. Germline V lookup: CDR1 DFQATT, CDR2 SNEGSKA (reference sequence). V was cut by 6 bases and J by 8 bases, with 8 bases left in between.

The CDR3 DNA sequence: TGTGCCAGCAGCCTGCAAGCGGGAGGATTACGGTCGAACACCGGGGAGCTGTTTTTT. This encodes CASSLQAGGLRSNTGELFF. The genes are TRBV9 and TRBJ2-2; 9 nucleotides align to TRBD2. Germline trimming cut 4 bases from V and 0 bases from J; bases unmatched to any gene: 13. Germline assignment: CDR1 SGDLS and CDR2 YYNGEE. The CDR3 is made up of 19 amino acids.

This clone has a handful of counts. The chain couples TRBV5-1 to TRBJ1-1; D gene ambiguous. Trimming stripped 5 bases from V and 1 base from J, with 12 bases between. CDR1 is SGHRS and CDR2 is YFSETQ in the germline V gene. The CDR3 is 14 residues long. The CDR3 coding sequence is TGCGCCAGCAGGGGTGGGTCATCGAACACTGAAGCTTTCTTT. Translated, it gives CASRGGSSNTEAFF.

The V call is TRBV6-6, the J call TRBJ2-7, with TRBD1 as a possible D gene (6 bases). Germline CDR1 reads MNHNY; CDR2 reads SVGAGI (reference sequence). This CDR3 contains 13 residues. Trimming removed 6 bases at V and 4 bases at J, with 13 bases between. CDR3: CASSPGTYYEQYF. The CDR3, as DNA: TGTGCCAGCAGCCCCGGGACATATTACGAGCAGTACTTC.

This rearrangement joins TRBV13 to TRBJ2-5, with 11 bases lining up with TRBD1. This CDR3 is built from 15 residues. The junction had 6 bases not matched to a gene; V was cut back by 3 bases and J by 6 bases. Germline V gene lookup returns CDR1 PRHDT and CDR2 FYEKMQ (reference sequence). CDR3 DNA: TGTGCCAGCAGCTTCAAGGACAGGGGGCCGAAGACCCAGTACTTC. Its protein product is CASSFKDRGPKTQYF.

The chain has TRBV6-5 and TRBJ2-6, with 7 positions matching TRBD2. Germline V gene data show CDR1 as MNHEY and CDR2 as SVGAGI. Trimming at V came to 7 bases and at J to 0 bases, leaving 3 bases not matched to a gene. The CDR3 loop spans 15 amino acids. The chain's CDR3 is CASTGGGSGANVLTF. The CDR3 DNA reads as TGTGCCAGCACTGGCGGGGGCTCTGGGGCCAACGTCCTGACTTTC.

The CDR3 DNA is TGTGCCAGCACCCACGGGGGGGAGAGAGAGACCCAGTACTTC. Amino acid sequence: CASTHGGERETQYF. This chain connects TRBV7-2 to TRBJ2-5; 8 nucleotides agree with TRBD2. The junction had 8 bases not matched to a gene; V was cut back by 7 bases and J by 4 bases. The CDR3 has 14 amino acids. CDR1 is SGHTA, CDR2 FQGNSA, per germline.